This TCR beta chain was sequenced during a study of beta chain features in type 1 diabetes. Expressed TCRB transcripts were sequenced, since all the RNA that had been isolated was reverse transcribed. Some clones are missing from TCRdb's copy, which holds only in-frame ones; the method was immunoSEQ multiplex PCR. The repertoire includes about 340,000 clones, around 7.6% of them detected once, and around 0.45% sits in the top ten. Findings and caveats of the study: Relative to healthy donors, patients appeared to have naive, central memory and Treg TCRB repertoires that were more similar.

As for this clone: Its antigen is undetermined.

Trimming shortened V by 5 bases and J by 0 bases, and 16 bases separated the two germline ends. Germline CDR1 reads SGHAT; CDR2 reads FQDESV (reference sequence). The CDR3 runs to 17 residues. The V call is TRBV11-1, the J call TRBJ2-2; a possible D gene is TRBD1 (6 bases). The sample was central memory CD4+ T cells from blood. The source is a woman between 18 and 29 years old in good health. The CDR3 DNA follows: TGTGCCAGCAGCCATGCACGAACAGGGCCGAACACCGGGGAGCTGTTTTTT. Translating it yields CASSHARTGPNTGELFF.